These T cell receptor beta chains were read from a single sample in a study of cytomegalovirus exposure and HLA in healthy donors. Some clones are missing from TCRdb's copy, which holds only in-frame ones; the method was immunoSEQ multiplex PCR. The sample holds some 90,000 clones, about 96% seen once. The sample consisted of PBMCs. All receptors derive from a man between 18 and 35 years old in good health and CMV-seronegative. Both conserved end residues are trimmed from each CDR3. A D gene is named only where the DNA matches it firmly.

j_gene: TRBJ2-3; d_gene: TRBD2; v_gene: TRBV4-3; CDR3aa: ASSQVAGTSPRDTQY
j_gene: TRBJ2-1; d_gene: TRBD2; v_gene: TRBV28; CDR3aa: ASSFRGLAENEQF
j_gene: TRBJ2-3; d_gene: TRBD2; v_gene: TRBV5-4; CDR3aa: ASSWILAGGKDTQY
j_gene: TRBJ1-1; d_gene: TRBD1; v_gene: TRBV4-1; CDR3aa: ASSQNLDRGLFFTEAF
j_gene: TRBJ2-7; d_gene: TRBD2; v_gene: TRBV4-1; CDR3aa: ASSHPSGSLPYEQY
j_gene: TRBJ2-3; d_gene: .; v_gene: TRBV5-8; CDR3aa: ASITHTDTQY
j_gene: TRBJ2-1; d_gene: .; v_gene: TRBV6-1; CDR3aa: ASSELEDEQF
j_gene: TRBJ1-1; d_gene: .; v_gene: TRBV12-5; CDR3aa: ASGLAQGTSNTEAF
j_gene: TRBJ1-1; d_gene: .; v_gene: TRBV23-1; CDR3aa: ASSRSLICGREDNTEAF
j_gene: TRBJ2-3; d_gene: .; v_gene: TRBV27; CDR3aa: ASSGRFTTRTDTQY
j_gene: TRBJ1-4; d_gene: TRBD1; v_gene: TRBV4-1; CDR3aa: ASSQGGTVIEKLF
j_gene: TRBJ1-1; d_gene: .; v_gene: TRBV15; CDR3aa: ATSSRSLNTEAF
j_gene: TRBJ2-3; d_gene: .; v_gene: TRBV9; CDR3aa: ASSVEGRRTDTQY
j_gene: TRBJ1-1; d_gene: .; v_gene: TRBV5-8; CDR3aa: ASSLARQVNTEAF
j_gene: TRBJ2-6; d_gene: TRBD2; v_gene: TRBV11-3; CDR3aa: ASSPPTGRSGTGANVLT
j_gene: TRBJ2-1; d_gene: TRBD1; v_gene: TRBV19; CDR3aa: ASTIKQGGSSYNEQF
j_gene: TRBJ2-2; d_gene: .; v_gene: TRBV9; CDR3aa: ASSPSTRAITGELF